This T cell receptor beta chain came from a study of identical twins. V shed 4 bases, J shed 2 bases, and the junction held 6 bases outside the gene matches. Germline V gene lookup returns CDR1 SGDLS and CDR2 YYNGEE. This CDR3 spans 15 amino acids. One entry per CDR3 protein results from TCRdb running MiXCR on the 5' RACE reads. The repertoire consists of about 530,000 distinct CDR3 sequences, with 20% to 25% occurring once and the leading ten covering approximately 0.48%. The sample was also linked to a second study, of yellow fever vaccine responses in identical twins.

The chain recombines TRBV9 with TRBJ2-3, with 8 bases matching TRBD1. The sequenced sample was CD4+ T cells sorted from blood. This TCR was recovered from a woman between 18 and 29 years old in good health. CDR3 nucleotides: TGTGCCAGCAGCTCATCAGGGGGCCCCACAGATACGCAGTATTTT. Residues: CASSSSGGPTDTQYF. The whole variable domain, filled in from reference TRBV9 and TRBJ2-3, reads DSGVTQTPKHLITATGQRVTLRCSPRSGDLSVYWYQQSLDQGLQFLIQYYNGEERAKGNILERFSAQQFPDLHSELNLSSLELGDSALYFCASSSSGGPTDTQYFGPGTRLTVL.